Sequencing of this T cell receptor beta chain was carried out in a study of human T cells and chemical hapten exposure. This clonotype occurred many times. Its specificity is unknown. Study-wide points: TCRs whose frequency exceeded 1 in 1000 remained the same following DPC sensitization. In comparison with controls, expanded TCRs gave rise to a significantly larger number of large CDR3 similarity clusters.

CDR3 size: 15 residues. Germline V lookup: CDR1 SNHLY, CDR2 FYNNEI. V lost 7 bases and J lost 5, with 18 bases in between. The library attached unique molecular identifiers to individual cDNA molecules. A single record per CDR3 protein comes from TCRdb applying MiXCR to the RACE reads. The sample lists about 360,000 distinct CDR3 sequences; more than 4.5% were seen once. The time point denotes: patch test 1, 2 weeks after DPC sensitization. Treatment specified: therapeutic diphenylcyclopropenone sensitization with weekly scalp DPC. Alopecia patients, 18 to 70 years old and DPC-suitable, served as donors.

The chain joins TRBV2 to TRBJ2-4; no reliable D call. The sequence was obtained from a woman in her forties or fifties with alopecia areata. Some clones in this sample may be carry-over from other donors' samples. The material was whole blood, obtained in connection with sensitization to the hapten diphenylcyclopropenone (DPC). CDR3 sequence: CASIDVALLQNIQYF. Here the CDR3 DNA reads TGTGCCAGCATAGACGTGGCACTCCTTCAAAACATTCAGTACTTC.